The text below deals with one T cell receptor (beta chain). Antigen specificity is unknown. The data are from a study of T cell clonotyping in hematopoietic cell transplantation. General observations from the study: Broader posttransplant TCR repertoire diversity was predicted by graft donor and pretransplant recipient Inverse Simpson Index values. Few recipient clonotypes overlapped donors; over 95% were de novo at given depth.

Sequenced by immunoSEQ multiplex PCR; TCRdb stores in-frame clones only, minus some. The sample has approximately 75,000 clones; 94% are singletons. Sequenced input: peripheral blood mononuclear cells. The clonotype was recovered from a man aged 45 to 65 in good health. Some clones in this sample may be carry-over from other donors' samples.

This CDR3 is CASCAPGGANVLTF. As DNA, the CDR3 is TGTGCCAGTTGTGCCCCAGGTGGGGCCAACGTCCTGACTTTC. The rearrangement uses TRBV28 and TRBJ2-6; D gene ambiguous. CDR3 length: 14 residues. The germline gives CDR1 MDHEN, CDR2 SYDVKM. V gave up 9 bases and J gave up 3 bases, with 12 bases separating them.